This T cell receptor beta chain stems from a study of PD-1 blockade in classical Hodgkin lymphoma. All trial patients relapsed after autologous stem cell transplantation. General observations from the study: Patients starting nivolumab under 1 year after ASCT were excluded.

V was pared by 5 bases and J by 0 bases, with 8 bases between. The CDR3 is 14 residues long. The germline V gene has CDR1 MNHEY and CDR2 SMNVEV (reference sequence). Concerning this clone: Its antigen is unidentified.

The protocol was immunoSEQ multiplex PCR, while the TCRdb copy is restricted to in-frame clones and leaves out a portion. The repertoire holds 89,000 or so clones, around 90% seen once, with over 2% in the top ten. The sample in question was peripheral blood mononuclear cells (PBMCs), obtained before the second cycle of nivolumab. The chain carries TRBV27 and TRBJ2-1; D possibly corresponds to TRBD1 (5 bases). This sequence was found in a human donor with classical Hodgkin lymphoma. DNA for the CDR3: TGTGCCAGCAGTCTAGGGGTCTCCTACAATGAGCAGTTCTTC. It is translated as CASSLGVSYNEQFF.